A single sample is the source of the 21 T cell receptor beta chains below, sequenced in a study of beta chain features in type 1 diabetes. The entirety of the isolated RNA underwent reverse transcription, so expressed TCRB transcripts were sequenced. The method was immunoSEQ multiplex PCR; TCRdb's version includes in-frame clones alone and lacks a portion of them. The sample consists of under 300,000 clones, over 11% of them appearing once. Findings of the study overall: Shortening of TCRB CDR3s, moderate but significant, appeared in all four CD4+ subsets of Type 1 diabetes patients.

No cognate antigen is known for these TCRs. Sequencing used naive CD4+ T cells from blood. The receptor set was obtained from a man in his thirties or forties with type 1 diabetes.

The chain carries TRBV29-1 and TRBJ1-1; no clear D. Deletions cut 1 base from V and 7 bases from J, with 13 bases between. The CDR3 has 13 residues. Germline values: CDR1 SQVTM, CDR2 ANQGSEA. The CDR3 loop is CSVEGQEGFEAFF. The CDR3 nucleotides are TGCAGCGTTGAAGGGCAGGAGGGCTTTGAAGCTTTCTTT.

The sample holds a few counts of this clone. The chain employs TRBV27 and TRBJ2-7; D is unclear. Trimming left V 0 bases short and J 2 bases short, with 8 bases between. CDR3 length: 14 amino acids. Germline V CDR1 and CDR2: MNHEY, SMNVEV (reference sequence). CDR3 bases: TGTGCCAGCAGTTTATCGACCCGGGCCTACGAGCAGTACTTC. Translation: CASSLSTRAYEQYF.

The genes are TRBV5-6 and TRBJ2-1; D ambiguous. CDR1 and CDR2 (germline): SGHDT, YYEEEE. The ends were cut back, 5 bases at V and 16 bases at J, with 28 bases in the middle. The CDR3 loop spans 15 amino acids. This CDR3 reads CASSRFLTGTTSTFF. The CDR3 DNA is TGTGCCAGCAGTCGCTTTTTGACCGGCACTACCTCTACCTTCTTC.

This clone was counted a few times. The chain carries TRBV30 and TRBJ1-5, with no clear D. The CDR3 has 18 residues. The V end lost 0 bases, the J end lost 3 bases, and 21 bases lay between the germline ends. The germline CDR1 and CDR2 sequences are GTSNPN and SVGIG (reference sequence). The CDR3 nucleotides read TGTGCCTGGAGTGTACAAAGAAGTTCGGGGAGAACCAATCAGCCCCAGCATTTT. Protein product: CAWSVQRSSGRTNQPQHF.

CDR3 in DNA: TGTGCCAGTGGACTAGCGGGGCTCAATGAGCAGTTCTTC. It yields the protein CASGLAGLNEQFF. The gene calls are TRBV6-5 and TRBJ2-1; 12 bases are shared with TRBD2. The CDR3 consists of 13 residues. Germline CDR1 is MNHEY and CDR2 is SVGAGI. V lost 9 bases, J lost 6 bases, and 3 bases stayed unmatched.

This clone was seen only a few times. The V call is TRBV7-9, the J call TRBJ2-5, with D unclear. Trimming cost V 5 bases and J 5 bases, with 9 bases left between them. Germline values: CDR1 SEHNR, CDR2 FQNEAQ (reference sequence). This CDR3 has 12 residues. The CDR3 spells CASSLSMETQYF. CDR3 DNA sequence: TGTGCCAGCAGCCTTAGTATGGAGACCCAGTACTTC.

In this sample, this clone turned up a few times. The chain joins TRBV19 to TRBJ2-2; perhaps TRBD1 as D (5 bases). Between the trimmed V and J ends, which lost 5 bases and 4 bases, there was a span of 17 bases. Germline CDR1 and CDR2: LNHDA and SQIVND (reference sequence). CDR3 length: 16 amino acids. This chain's CDR3 is CASSLRTLLSTGELFF. CDR3 bases: TGTGCCAGTAGTCTCCGGACACTTCTCTCCACCGGGGAGCTGTTTTTT.

This chain links TRBV11-3 with TRBJ2-5, with a possible D match to TRBD1 (5 bases). Germline loops: CDR1 SGHNT, CDR2 YENEEA. The CDR3 extends over 14 amino acids. Deletions cut 5 bases from V and 1 base from J, with 11 bases between. The CDR3 DNA reads as TGTGCCAGCAGCGAGTGGGGCACCCAAGAGACCCAGTACTTC. It yields the protein CASSEWGTQETQYF. The variable domain in full, completed from reference TRBV11-3 and TRBJ2-5, reads EAGVVQSPRYKIIEKKQPVAFWCNPISGHNTLYWYLQNLGQGPELLIRYENEEAVDDSQLPKDRFSAERLKGVDSTLKIQPAELGDSAVYLCASSEWGTQETQYFGPGTRLLVL.

The rearrangement uses TRBV18 and TRBJ1-2; D gene unclear. The CDR3 runs to 16 residues. The germline gives CDR1 KGHSH, CDR2 LQKENI. Trimming stripped 2 bases from V and 4 bases from J, with 17 bases between. CDR3 bases: TGTGCCAGCTCACCAGCCAGGTCCAGAGGGATCTATGGCTACACCTTC. Protein sequence: CASSPARSRGIYGYTF.

The rearrangement joins TRBV4-2 to TRBJ2-1, with 8 bases identical to TRBD1. Unmatched junction bases numbered 5, after V lost 1 base and J lost 15 bases. The CDR3 is 12 residues long. From germline, CDR1 is LGHNA and CDR2 YNFKEQ. CDR3 protein: CASSQATDRVFF. The CDR3 bases are TGTGCCAGCAGCCAAGCCACGGACAGGGTGTTCTTC.

The chain links TRBV5-1 to TRBJ2-3; TRBD1 aligns across 7 bases. This CDR3 contains 14 residues. V dropped 4 bases and J dropped 8; count of bases not matched to a gene: 10. Germline loops: CDR1 SGHRS, CDR2 YFSETQ. CDR3 bases: TGCGCCAGCAGCCGATGGGACAGCGAGGGTACGCAGTATTTT. Protein sequence: CASSRWDSEGTQYF.

This chain connects TRBV9 to TRBJ2-1; TRBD2 agrees at 10 bases. The CDR3 totals 16 residues. Germline CDR1 and CDR2: SGDLS and YYNGEE. V lost 1 base to trimming and J lost 7 bases; unmatched junction nucleotides: 8. The CDR3 DNA is TGTGCCAGCAGCGTAAAACTAGCGGGATCGATGAATGAGCAGTTCTTC. Protein product: CASSVKLAGSMNEQFF.

The chain has TRBV6-4 and TRBJ2-7, with D possibly being TRBD2 (6 bases). This CDR3 is built from 15 residues. Germline values: CDR1 MRHNA, CDR2 SNTAGT. V gave up 3 bases and J gave up 0 bases, with 12 bases separating them. CDR3 region: CASSERGQSSYEQYF. DNA of the CDR3: TGTGCCAGCAGTGAGCGGGGCCAAAGCTCCTACGAGCAGTACTTC.

This clone occurred a few times. V usage is TRBV7-9 and J usage is TRBJ1-6, with 8 bases matching TRBD1. CDR1 is SEHNR and CDR2 is FQNEAQ in the germline V gene (reference sequence). The CDR3 runs to 17 residues. The V segment lost 5 bases and the J segment 3 bases; nucleotides outside the gene matches: 9. This chain's CDR3 is CASSINRGIHYNSPLHF. CDR3 DNA sequence: TGTGCCAGCAGCATTAACAGGGGGATTCACTATAATTCACCCCTCCACTTT.

The V and J genes are TRBV4-1 and TRBJ2-2; 8 bases are shared with TRBD2. The CDR3 sequence is 17 residues long. Germline-derived CDR1 and CDR2 are MGHRA and YSYEKL. The trim removed 1 base at V and 2 bases at J, leaving 6 bases unmatched. CDR3 sequence (DNA): TGCGCCAGCAGCCAAGTCTTAGCGGGACTTAACACCGGGGAGCTGTTTTTT. Protein product: CASSQVLAGLNTGELFF.

This clone was observed a few times. The chain employs TRBV5-6 and TRBJ1-4; D gene uncertain. Trimming stripped 2 bases from V and 7 bases from J, with 12 bases between. CDR3 length: 14 residues. CDR1 and CDR2 from the germline V gene are SGHDT and YYEEEE. The CDR3 region is CASSFGRSGEKLFF. The CDR3 DNA is TGTGCCAGCAGCTTCGGCCGTTCGGGTGAAAAACTGTTTTTT.

This clone has only a few counts. The V and J genes are TRBV7-9 and TRBJ2-7; 7 nucleotides agree with TRBD1. This CDR3 has 16 residues. CDR1 is SEHNR and CDR2 is FQNEAQ in the germline V gene (reference sequence). V shed 1 base, J shed 3 bases, and the junction held 9 bases outside the gene matches. The CDR3 nucleotides are TGTGCCAGCAGCTTAGGGAGACCGGGACAGCACTACGAGCAGTACTTC. This sequence encodes CASSLGRPGQHYEQYF.

J is TRBJ1-5 and V is TRBV5-1, with TRBD1 matching 10 bases. The germline CDR1 and CDR2 sequences are SGHRS and YFSETQ. The CDR3 runs 16 residues. The J segment lost 7 bases and the V segment lost 1 base, leaving 8 bases of the junction unmatched. The CDR3 protein is CASSLYGQGEGQPQHF. The CDR3 bases are TGCGCCAGCAGCTTGTACGGACAGGGGGAAGGACAGCCCCAGCATTTT.

This chain joins TRBV11-2 and TRBJ2-7; a possible D gene is TRBD2 (5 bases). V shed 3 bases and J shed 3 bases, with 15 bases lying between them. The CDR3 extends over 15 amino acids. The germline V gene has CDR1 SGHAT and CDR2 FQNNGV. CDR3 amino acids: CASSFVATEGYEQYF. DNA for the CDR3: TGTGCCAGCAGCTTCGTGGCCACCGAGGGCTACGAGCAGTACTTC.

V gene TRBV4-1 combines with J gene TRBJ1-1; possible D gene TRBD1, 6 bases. The CDR3 covers 14 residues. Germline V CDR1 and CDR2: MGHRA, YSYEKL. The V end was cut by 3 bases, the J end by 0 bases, with 8 bases between. In nucleotides, the CDR3 is TGCGCCAGCAGCCAGGGGACATTGAACACTGAAGCTTTCTTT. This encodes CASSQGTLNTEAFF.

This clone was detected only a few times. The chain carries TRBV5-4 and TRBJ1-1; 9 bases match TRBD1. Germline-derived CDR1 and CDR2 are SGHNT and YYREEE (reference sequence). Trimming removed 2 bases from V and 5 bases from J; junction bases left unmatched: 4. The CDR3 spans 14 residues. In DNA, the CDR3 is TGTGCCAGCAGCTTTGGACAGGGGAGAACTGAAGCTTTCTTT. Amino acids: CASSFGQGRTEAFF.